This TCR beta chain is drawn from a study of T cell repertoires in cytomegalovirus infection. Each CDR3 protein is one row after TCRdb ran MiXCR on the reads. The data hold some 180,000 distinct CDR3 sequences, with about 17% observed a single time. From germline, CDR1 is SNHLY and CDR2 FYNNEI. The V gene end was trimmed by 0 bases and the J gene end by 5 bases; junction bases not matched to a gene: 16. The CDR3 runs to 19 residues. The chain has TRBV2 and TRBJ1-5; 7 bases fit TRBD1. Sequencing was performed on CD8+ T cells from PBMCs. The TCR sequence derives from a human donor in good health (CMV status not recorded). Some clones in this sample may be carry-over from other donors' samples. The chain's CDR3 is CASSEAQGGGLDKDQPQHF. The CDR3, as DNA: TGTGCCAGCAGTGAAGCGCAGGGAGGGGGCTTGGATAAAGATCAGCCCCAGCATTTT.